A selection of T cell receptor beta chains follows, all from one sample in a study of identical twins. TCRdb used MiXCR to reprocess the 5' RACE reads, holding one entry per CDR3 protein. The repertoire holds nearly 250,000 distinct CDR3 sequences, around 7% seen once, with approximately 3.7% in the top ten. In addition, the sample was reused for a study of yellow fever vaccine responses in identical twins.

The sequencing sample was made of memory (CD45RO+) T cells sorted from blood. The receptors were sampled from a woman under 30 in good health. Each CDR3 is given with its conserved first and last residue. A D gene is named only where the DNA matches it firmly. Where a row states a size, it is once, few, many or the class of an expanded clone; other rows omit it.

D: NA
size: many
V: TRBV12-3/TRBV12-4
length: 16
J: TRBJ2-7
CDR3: CASSPLGTVGGREQYF
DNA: TGTGCCAGCAGTCCCCTGGGGACTGTCGGTGGGCGAGAGCAGTACTTC

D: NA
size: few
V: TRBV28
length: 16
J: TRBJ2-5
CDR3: CASSAKDFPYQETQYF
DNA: TGTGCCAGCAGTGCCAAGGACTTCCCGTACCAAGAGACCCAGTACTTC

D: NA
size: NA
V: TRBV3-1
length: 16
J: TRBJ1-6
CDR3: CASSQGGAKPVSPLHF
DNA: TGTGCCAGCAGCCAAGGAGGCGCAAAACCTGTTTCACCCCTCCACTTT

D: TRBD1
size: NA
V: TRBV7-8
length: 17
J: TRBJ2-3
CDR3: CASSPRQGTGRTDTQYF
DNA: TGTGCCAGCAGCCCAAGACAGGGTACGGGGCGCACAGATACGCAGTATTTT

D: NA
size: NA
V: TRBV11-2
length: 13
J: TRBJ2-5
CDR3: CASSPPSSQTQYF
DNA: TGTGCCAGCAGCCCACCGAGTAGTCAGACCCAGTACTTC

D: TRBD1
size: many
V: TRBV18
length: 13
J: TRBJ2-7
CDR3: CASAGGRSYEQYF
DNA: TGTGCCAGCGCAGGGGGCCGATCCTACGAGCAGTACTTC

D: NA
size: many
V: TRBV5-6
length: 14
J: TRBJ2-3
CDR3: CASSSLRSTDTQYF
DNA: TGTGCCAGCAGCTCTCTTCGGAGCACAGATACGCAGTATTTT

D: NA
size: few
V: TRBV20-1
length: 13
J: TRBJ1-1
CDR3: CSARGMDGPEAFF
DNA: TGCAGTGCTAGAGGTATGGACGGACCTGAAGCTTTCTTT

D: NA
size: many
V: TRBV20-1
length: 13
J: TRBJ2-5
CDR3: CSELGLGDGAQYF
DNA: TGCAGTGAATTGGGGCTAGGGGACGGGGCCCAGTACTTC

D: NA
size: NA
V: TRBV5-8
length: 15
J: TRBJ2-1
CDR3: CASSAEGGTYNEQFF
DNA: TGTGCCAGCAGCGCGGAAGGGGGTACCTACAATGAGCAGTTCTTC

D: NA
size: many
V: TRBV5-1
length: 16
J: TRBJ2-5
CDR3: CASSSMTPGPRETQYF
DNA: TGCGCCAGCAGCTCGATGACACCGGGACCCAGGGAGACCCAGTACTTC